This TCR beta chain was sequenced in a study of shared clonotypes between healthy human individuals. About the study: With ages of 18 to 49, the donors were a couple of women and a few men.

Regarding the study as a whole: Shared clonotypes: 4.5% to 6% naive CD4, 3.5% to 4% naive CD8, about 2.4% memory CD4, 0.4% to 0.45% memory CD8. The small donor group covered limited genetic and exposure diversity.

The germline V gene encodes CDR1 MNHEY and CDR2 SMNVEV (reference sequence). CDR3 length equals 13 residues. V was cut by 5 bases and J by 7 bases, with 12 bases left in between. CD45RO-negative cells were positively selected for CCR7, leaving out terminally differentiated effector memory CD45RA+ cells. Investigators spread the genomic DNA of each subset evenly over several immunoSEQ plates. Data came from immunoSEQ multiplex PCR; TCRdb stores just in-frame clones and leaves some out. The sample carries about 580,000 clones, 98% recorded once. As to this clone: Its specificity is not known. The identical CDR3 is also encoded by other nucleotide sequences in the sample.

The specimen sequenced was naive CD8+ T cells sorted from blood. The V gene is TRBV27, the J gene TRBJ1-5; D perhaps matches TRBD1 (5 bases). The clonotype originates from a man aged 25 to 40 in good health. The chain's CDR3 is CASSLDRGQPQHF. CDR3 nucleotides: TGTGCCAGCAGTCTCGACAGAGGGCAGCCCCAGCATTTT.